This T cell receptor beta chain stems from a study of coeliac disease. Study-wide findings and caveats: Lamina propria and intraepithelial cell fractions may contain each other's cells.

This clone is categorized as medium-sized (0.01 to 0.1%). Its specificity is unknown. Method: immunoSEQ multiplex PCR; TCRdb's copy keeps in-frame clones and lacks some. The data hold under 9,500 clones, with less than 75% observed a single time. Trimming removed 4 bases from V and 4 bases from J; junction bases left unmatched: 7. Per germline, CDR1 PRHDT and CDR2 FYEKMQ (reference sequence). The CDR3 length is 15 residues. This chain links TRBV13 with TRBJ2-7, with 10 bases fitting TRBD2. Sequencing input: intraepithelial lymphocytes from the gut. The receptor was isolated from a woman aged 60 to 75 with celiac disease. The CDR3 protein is CASSSPSGSKYEQYF. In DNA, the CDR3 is TGTGCCAGCAGCTCCCCTAGCGGGAGTAAGTACGAGCAGTACTTC. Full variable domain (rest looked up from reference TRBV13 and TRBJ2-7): AAGVIQSPRHLIKEKRETATLKCYPIPRHDTVYWYQQGPGQDPQFLISFYEKMQSDKGSIPDRFSAQQFSDYHSELNMSSLELGDSALYFCASSSPSGSKYEQYFGPGTRLTVT.